Sequencing of this TCR beta chain was carried out in a study of T-cell memory formation after mild COVID-19. Study-level findings and limits: While clones contracting from day 15 to 85 were balanced between CD4 and CD8, later expanders leaned CD4+.

One entry per CDR3 protein results from TCRdb running MiXCR on the 5' RACE reads. The top ten hold 22% of the sample, which has roughly 350,000 distinct CDR3 sequences, roughly an eighth seen once. The CDR3 has 12 residues. The germline gives CDR1 LNHDA, CDR2 SQIVND (reference sequence). With 10 bases removed from V and 8 bases from J, the gap between germline ends came to 14 bases. In the case of this clonotype: Its antigen is undetermined.

The material sequenced was PBMCs or a T cell subset sorted from them (not recorded which). The V gene is TRBV19, the J gene TRBJ2-2, with D perhaps matching TRBD2 (5 bases). This TCR was recovered from a man aged 18 to 35 who had mild COVID-19 (a few samples of this study predate the infection). Cell type and time point are not known. DNA of the CDR3: TGTGCCATCCACACGGAGCGGGGGGAGCTGTTTTTT. Protein: CAIHTERGELFF.